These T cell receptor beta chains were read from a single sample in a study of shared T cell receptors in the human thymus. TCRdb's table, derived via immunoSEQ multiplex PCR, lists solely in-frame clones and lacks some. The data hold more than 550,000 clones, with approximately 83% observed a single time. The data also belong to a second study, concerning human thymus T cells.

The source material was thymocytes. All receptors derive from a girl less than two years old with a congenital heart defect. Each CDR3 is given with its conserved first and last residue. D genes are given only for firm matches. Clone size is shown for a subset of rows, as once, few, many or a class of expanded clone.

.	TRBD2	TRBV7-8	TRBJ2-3	TGTGCCAGCAGCTTAGTGGGACTAGCGGACCCCACAGATACGCAGTATTTT	CASSLVGLADPTDTQYF
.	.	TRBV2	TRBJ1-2	TGTGCCAGCTCCCCTGTGACAGCCTATGGCTACACCTTC	CASSPVTAYGYTF
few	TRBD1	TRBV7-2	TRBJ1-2	TGTGCCAGCAGCTTAGGGACAGGGTTATATGGCTACACCTTC	CASSLGTGLYGYTF
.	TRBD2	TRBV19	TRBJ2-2	TGTGCCAGTACCTCACGGGGGGGGAGGGAGACCGGGGAGCTGTTTTTT	CASTSRGGRETGELFF
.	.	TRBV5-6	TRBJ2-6	TGTGCCAGCAGCCTTTACAGGGTCTTAGAGGCCCCTGGTGCCAACGTCCTGACTTTC	CASSLYRVLEAPGANVLTF
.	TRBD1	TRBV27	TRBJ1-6	TGTGCCAGCAGTTTATCTAGACAGGGCGGGAATTCACCCCTCCACTTT	CASSLSRQGGNSPLHF
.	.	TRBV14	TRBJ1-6	TGTGCCAGCAGCCAATGGGGGGGTCAGAATTCACCCCTCCACTTT	CASSQWGGQNSPLHF
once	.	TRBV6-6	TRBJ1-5	TGTGCCAGCAGTTACTCGGGGGGTTCGGTCAGTCAGCCCCAGCATTTT	CASSYSGGSVSQPQHF
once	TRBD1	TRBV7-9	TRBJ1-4	TGTGCCAGCAGCTTAGTTCAGGGGGGCGGGAATGAAAAACTGTTTTTT	CASSLVQGGGNEKLFF
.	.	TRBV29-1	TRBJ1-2	TGCAGCGTTGCTTCGGGAGATTATGGCTACACCTTC	CSVASGDYGYTF
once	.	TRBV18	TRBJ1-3	TGTGCCAGCTCACCAGACAAACAGGGTTCCTCTGGAAACACCATATATTTT	CASSPDKQGSSGNTIYF
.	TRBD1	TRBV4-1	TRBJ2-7	TGCGCCAGCAGCCGAATCCAGGGGGATAACGACGAGCAGTACTTC	CASSRIQGDNDEQYF
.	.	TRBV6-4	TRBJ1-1	TGTGCCAGCAGTGACGGGAGGGGCACTGAAGCTTTCTTT	CASSDGRGTEAFF
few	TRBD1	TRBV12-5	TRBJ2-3	TGTGCTAGTGGTTTGACTACACAGGGGGACTTCCCAGATACGCAGTATTTT	CASGLTTQGDFPDTQYF
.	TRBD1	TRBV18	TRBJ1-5	TGTGCCAGCTCACCGACAGGGTTTGAGCGTCATCAGCCCCAGCATTTT	CASSPTGFERHQPQHF
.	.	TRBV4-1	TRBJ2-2	TGCGCCAGCAGCCAAGATTGGAGGGTGGTGAGGTCCGGGGAGCTGTTTTTT	CASSQDWRVVRSGELFF
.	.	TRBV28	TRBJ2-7	TGTGCCAGCAGTCCGCGTAGCTTCCACGAGCAGTACTTC	CASSPRSFHEQYF
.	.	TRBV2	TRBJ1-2	TGTGCCAGCGTTGGGGAGGCCCACTATGGCTACACCTTC	CASVGEAHYGYTF
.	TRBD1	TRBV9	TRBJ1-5	TGTGCCAGCAGCGTTGGCGGACAGGGGGTTCAGCCCCAGCATTTT	CASSVGGQGVQPQHF
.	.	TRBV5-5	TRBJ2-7	TGTGCCAGCAGTAGTATCTGGAGCTCCTACGAGCAGTACTTC	CASSSIWSSYEQYF
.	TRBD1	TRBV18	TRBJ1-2	TGTGCCAGCTTACCGAGGACGTCCGGTATATCCAGGACAGGAGCTAACTATGGCTACACCTTC	CASLPRTSGISRTGANYGYTF
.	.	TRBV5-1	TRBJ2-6	TGCGCCAGCAGCTTAAATACCGGGTCTGGGGCCAACGTCCTGACTTTC	CASSLNTGSGANVLTF
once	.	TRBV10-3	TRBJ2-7	TGTGCCATCAGTGTTGGACAACTTTTCTACGAGCAGTACTTC	CAISVGQLFYEQYF
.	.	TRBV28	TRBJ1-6	TGTGCCAGCAGGGGTAAGCGGTACTCCCCCCTCCACTTT	CASRGKRYSPLHF
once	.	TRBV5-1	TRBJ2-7	TGCGCCAGCAGCTTGGGTGAGAATCATCAGGTTCCCTACGAGCAGTACTTC	CASSLGENHQVPYEQYF
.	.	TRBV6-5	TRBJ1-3	TGTGCCAGCAGTACCGGGAGCGCTGGAAACACCATATATTTT	CASSTGSAGNTIYF
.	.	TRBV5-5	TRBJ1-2	TGTGCCAGCAGCTTGGTTTTTTATTCGGGGAGAAGAGCTAACTATGGCTACACCTTC	CASSLVFYSGRRANYGYTF
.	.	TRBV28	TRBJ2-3	TGTGCCAGCAGCCCGATTGGTGGGGGGTTGCCCGAACCCACAGATACGCAGTATTTT	CASSPIGGGLPEPTDTQYF
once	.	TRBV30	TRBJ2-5	TGTGCCTCCTGTTGTATACAAGAGACCCAGTACTTC	CASCCIQETQYF
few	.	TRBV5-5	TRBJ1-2	TGTGCCAGCAGCCCTCCGTGGGGCAACTATGGCTACACCTTC	CASSPPWGNYGYTF
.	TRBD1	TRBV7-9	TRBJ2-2	TGTGCCAGCAGCCCAAGGGGACAGGGACATTTCCCGGGAATCGGGGAGCTGTTTTTT	CASSPRGQGHFPGIGELFF
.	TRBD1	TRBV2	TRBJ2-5	TGTGCCAGCAGTGAAGCTACGGAGACAGGGGGCCCGGTAGAGACCCAGTACTTC	CASSEATETGGPVETQYF
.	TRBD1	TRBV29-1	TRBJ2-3	TGCAGCGTCCCCCCCGGGACAGGGGGATTAAGAGAGACAGATACGCAGTATTTT	CSVPPGTGGLRETDTQYF
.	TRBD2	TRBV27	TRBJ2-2	TGTGCCAGCAGAGGACTAGATCGGGATTGGGGTGGCGGGGAGCTGTTTTTT	CASRGLDRDWGGGELFF
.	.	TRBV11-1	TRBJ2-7	TGTGCCAGCAGCTTATTCAGCACACAGGAAACCAACTACGAGCAGTACTTC	CASSLFSTQETNYEQYF
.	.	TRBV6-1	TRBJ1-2	TGTGCCAGCAGTGACGCTAGACCCCGAAGATGGGACTATGGCTACACCTTC	CASSDARPRRWDYGYTF
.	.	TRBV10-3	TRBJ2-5	TGTGCCATCAGCAGGAGGCCGGGACGGGGGCAAGAGACCCAGTACTTC	CAISRRPGRGQETQYF
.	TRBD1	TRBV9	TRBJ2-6	TGTGCCAGCAGCGCGGGGGTTGGGACAGGGGGCCCCCCTGGGGCCAACGTCCTGACTTTC	CASSAGVGTGGPPGANVLTF
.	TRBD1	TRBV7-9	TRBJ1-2	TGTGCCAGCAGCCCCTGGGACAGGGTAGATGGCTACACCTTC	CASSPWDRVDGYTF
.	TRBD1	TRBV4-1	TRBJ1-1	TGCGCCAGCAGCCTCTTACCGGACAGGGACCCTGAAGCTTTCTTT	CASSLLPDRDPEAFF
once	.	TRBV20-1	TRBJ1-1	TGCAGCGCAACAGGGTACCCCGAAGCTTTCTTT	CSATGYPEAFF
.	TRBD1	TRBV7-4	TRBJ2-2	TGTGCCAGCAGCTTAGAAGGGGGACAGGCGAACACCGGGGAGCTGTTTTTT	CASSLEGGQANTGELFF
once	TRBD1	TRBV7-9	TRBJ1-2	TGTGCCAGCAGCTTAGGGGGACAGGGGGCTTGGGGCTACACCTTC	CASSLGGQGAWGYTF
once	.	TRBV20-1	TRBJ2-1	TGCAGTTATCAGGGCATTGATGAGCAGTTCTTC	CSYQGIDEQFF
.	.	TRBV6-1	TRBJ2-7	TGTGCCAGCAGTGAAGTTGGGGGGTCGGGGAGCTCCTACGAGCAGTACTTC	CASSEVGGSGSSYEQYF
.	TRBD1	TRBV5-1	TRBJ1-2	TGCGCCAGCAGCGCCCGGGACAGGGGAGTAGGAGGCTACACCTTC	CASSARDRGVGGYTF
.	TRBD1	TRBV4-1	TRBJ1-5	TGCGCCAGCAGCCCGCGTACCGGGACAGCCAACAATCAGCCCCAGCATTTT	CASSPRTGTANNQPQHF
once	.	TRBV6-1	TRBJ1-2	TGTGCCAGCAGACCGACAGGCCCATCTTTCTATGGCTACACCTTC	CASRPTGPSFYGYTF
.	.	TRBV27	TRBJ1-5	TGTGCCAGCAGTTCCTCCTCCGGCAGGGGTAGATTCCGGCCCCAGCATTTT	CASSSSSGRGRFRPQHF
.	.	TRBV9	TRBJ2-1	TGTGCCAGCAGCTCCCAGGAGGTAGTCTCCGAGCAGTTCTTC	CASSSQEVVSEQFF
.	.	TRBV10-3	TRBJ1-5	TGTGCCACGGCAGAGACAGGACCCAATCAGCCCCAGCATTTT	CATAETGPNQPQHF
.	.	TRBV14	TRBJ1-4	TGTGCCAGCAGCCAAGACTGGCAGAATGAAAAACTGTTTTTT	CASSQDWQNEKLFF
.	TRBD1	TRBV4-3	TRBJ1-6	TGCGCCAGCAGCCAAATTCCTCAAACGGGGACAGGGGTTAAGGCCTATAATTCACCCCTCCACTTT	CASSQIPQTGTGVKAYNSPLHF